The clone carrying this TCR beta chain was observed a single time. The data derive from a study of CD8+ T cells in alopecia areata. The CDR3 has 13 residues. Germline V gene lookup returns CDR1 SEHNR and CDR2 FQNEAQ (reference sequence). V dropped 11 bases and J dropped 0 bases, with 13 bases sitting between them. Following extraction, RNA underwent reverse transcription to cDNA, which served as the sequencing template. TCRdb's copy holds only in-frame clones and misses some; the assay was immunoSEQ multiplex PCR. This sample has about 130,000 clones, with around 50% found just once. The V gene is TRBV7-9, the J gene TRBJ1-1, with D hard to call. The receptor was isolated from a human donor with alopecia areata. The input for sequencing was CD4+ T cells sorted from blood, taken at week 0. CDR3 DNA sequence: TGTGCCTCTCAACAGCAAATGAACACTGAAGCTTTCTTT. Protein: CASQQQMNTEAFF.